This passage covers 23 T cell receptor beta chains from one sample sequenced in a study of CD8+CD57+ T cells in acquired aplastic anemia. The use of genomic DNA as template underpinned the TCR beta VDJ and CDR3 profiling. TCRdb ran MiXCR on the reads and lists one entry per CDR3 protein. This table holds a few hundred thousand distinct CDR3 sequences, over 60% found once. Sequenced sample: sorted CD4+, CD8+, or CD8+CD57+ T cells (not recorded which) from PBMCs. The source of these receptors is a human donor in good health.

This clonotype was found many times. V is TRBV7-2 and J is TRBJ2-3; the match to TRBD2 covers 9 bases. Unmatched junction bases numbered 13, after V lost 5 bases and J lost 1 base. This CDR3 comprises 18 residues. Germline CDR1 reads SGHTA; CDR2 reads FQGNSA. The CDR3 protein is CASSLSKSIAGGTDTQYF. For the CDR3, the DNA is TGTGCCAGCAGCCTCTCCAAAAGCATAGCGGGAGGCACAGATACGCAGTATTTT.

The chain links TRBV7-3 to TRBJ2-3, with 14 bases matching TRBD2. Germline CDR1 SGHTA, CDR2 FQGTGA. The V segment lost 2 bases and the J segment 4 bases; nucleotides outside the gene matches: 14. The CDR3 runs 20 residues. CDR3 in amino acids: CASSLYGTSGSLTEADTQYF. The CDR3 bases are TGTGCCAGCAGCTTATACGGGACTAGCGGGAGCCTAACTGAGGCAGATACGCAGTATTTT.

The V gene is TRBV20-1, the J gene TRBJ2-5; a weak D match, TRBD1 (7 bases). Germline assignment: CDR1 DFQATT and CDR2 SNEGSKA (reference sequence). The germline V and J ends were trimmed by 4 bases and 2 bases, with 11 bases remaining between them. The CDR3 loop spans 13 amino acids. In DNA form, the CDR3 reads TGCAGTGCTAAGCAGGGGGGACAAGAGACCCAGTACTTC. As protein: CSAKQGGQETQYF.

CDR3 DNA: TGTGCCAGCAGCTTATTACTAGCGGGGGTTGGAGATACGCAGTATTTT. It translates to CASSLLLAGVGDTQYF. The gene calls are TRBV7-2 and TRBJ2-3; 11 nucleotides align to TRBD2. V lost 2 bases to trimming and J lost 5 bases; unmatched junction nucleotides: 6. The CDR3 runs 16 residues. Germline V gene data show CDR1 as SGHTA and CDR2 as FQGNSA.

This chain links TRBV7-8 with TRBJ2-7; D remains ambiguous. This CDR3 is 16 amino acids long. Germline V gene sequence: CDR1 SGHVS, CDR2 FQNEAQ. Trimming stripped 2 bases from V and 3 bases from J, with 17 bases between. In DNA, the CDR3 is TGTGCCAGCAGCTTAATTCGCCACGAGCAGTTCTACGAGCAGTACTTC. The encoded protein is CASSLIRHEQFYEQYF.

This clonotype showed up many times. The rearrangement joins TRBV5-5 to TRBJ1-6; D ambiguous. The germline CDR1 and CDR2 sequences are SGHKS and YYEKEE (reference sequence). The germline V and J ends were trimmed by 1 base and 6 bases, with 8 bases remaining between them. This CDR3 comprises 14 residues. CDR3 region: CASSLYAGNSPLHF. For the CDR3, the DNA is TGTGCCAGCAGCTTGTACGCGGGTAATTCACCCCTCCACTTT.

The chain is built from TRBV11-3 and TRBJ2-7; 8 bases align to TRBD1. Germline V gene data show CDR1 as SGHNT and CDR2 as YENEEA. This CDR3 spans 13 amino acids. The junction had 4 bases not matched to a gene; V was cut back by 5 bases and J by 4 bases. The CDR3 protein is CASSQQGVYEQYF. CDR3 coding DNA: TGTGCCAGCAGCCAACAGGGGGTGTACGAGCAGTACTTC.

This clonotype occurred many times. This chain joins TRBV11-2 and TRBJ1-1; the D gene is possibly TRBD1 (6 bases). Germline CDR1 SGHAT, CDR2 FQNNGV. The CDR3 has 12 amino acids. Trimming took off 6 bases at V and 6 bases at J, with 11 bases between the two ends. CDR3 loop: CASRQGAPEAFF. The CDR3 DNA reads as TGTGCCAGCAGACAGGGTGCCCCTGAAGCTTTCTTT.

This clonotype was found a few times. As DNA, the CDR3 is TGTGCCACCAGTGATCGGTGGACTAGCGTCGAGCAGTTCTTC. Translated, it gives CATSDRWTSVEQFF. The chain uses TRBV24-1 and TRBJ2-1; 9 bases align to TRBD2. V shed 3 bases, J shed 10 bases, and the junction held 6 bases outside the gene matches. Germline loops: CDR1 KGHDR, CDR2 SFDVKD. There are 14 residues in the CDR3.

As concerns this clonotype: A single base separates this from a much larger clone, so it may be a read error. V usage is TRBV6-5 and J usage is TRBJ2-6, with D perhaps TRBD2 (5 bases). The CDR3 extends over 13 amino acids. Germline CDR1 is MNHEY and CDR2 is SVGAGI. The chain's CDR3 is CACGFSWANVLTF. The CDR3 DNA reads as TGTGCCTGCGGGTTCTCTTGGGCCAACGTCCTGACTTTC.

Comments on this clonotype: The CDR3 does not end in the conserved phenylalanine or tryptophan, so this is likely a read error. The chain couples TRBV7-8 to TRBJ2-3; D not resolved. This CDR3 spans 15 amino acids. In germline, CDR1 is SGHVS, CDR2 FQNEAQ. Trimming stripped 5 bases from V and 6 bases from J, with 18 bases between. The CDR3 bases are TGTGCCAGCAGCCAGGCCCTTCTAATTCATGATACGCAGTATATT. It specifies CASSQALLIHDTQYI.

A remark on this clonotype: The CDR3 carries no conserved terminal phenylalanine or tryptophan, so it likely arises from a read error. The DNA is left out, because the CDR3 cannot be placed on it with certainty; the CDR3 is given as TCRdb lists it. CDR3: CSAMWDVTGELLL. The genes are TRBV20-1 and TRBJ2-2. The CDR3 region is 13 residues in length, termini included. The germline gives CDR1 DFQATT, CDR2 SNEGSKA (reference sequence).

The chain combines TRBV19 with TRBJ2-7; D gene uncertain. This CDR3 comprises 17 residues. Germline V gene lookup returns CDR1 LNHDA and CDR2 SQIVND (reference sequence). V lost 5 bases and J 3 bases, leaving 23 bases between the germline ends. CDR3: CASSVTGSTRRHYEQYF. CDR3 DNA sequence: TGTGCCAGTAGTGTGACCGGGTCCACCCGAAGACACTACGAGCAGTACTTC.

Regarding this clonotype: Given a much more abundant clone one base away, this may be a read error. CDR3 sequence reads: CASSRRMAAGLAGTGELFF. The CDR3 nucleotides are TGTGCCAGCAGCCGACGAATGGCAGCTGGACTAGCGGGAACCGGGGAGCTGTTTTTT. This chain uses TRBV5-5 with TRBJ2-2; TRBD2 aligns across 12 bases. The length of the CDR3 is 19 residues. Germline-derived CDR1 and CDR2 are SGHKS and YYEKEE (reference sequence). The V segment lost 4 bases and the J segment 5 bases; nucleotides outside the gene matches: 15.

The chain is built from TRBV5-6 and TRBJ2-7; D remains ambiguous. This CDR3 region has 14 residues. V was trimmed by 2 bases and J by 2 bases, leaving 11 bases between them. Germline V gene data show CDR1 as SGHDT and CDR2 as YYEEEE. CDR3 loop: CASSFRTATYEQYF. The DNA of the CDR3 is TGTGCCAGCAGCTTTCGGACGGCGACCTACGAGCAGTACTTC.

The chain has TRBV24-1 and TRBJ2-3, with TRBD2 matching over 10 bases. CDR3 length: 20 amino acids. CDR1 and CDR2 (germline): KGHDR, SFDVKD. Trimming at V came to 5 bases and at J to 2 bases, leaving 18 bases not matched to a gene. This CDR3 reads CATSGGGGSGGNPYTDTQYF. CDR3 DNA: TGTGCCACCAGTGGGGGGGGAGGTAGCGGGGGGAATCCATACACAGATACGCAGTATTTT.

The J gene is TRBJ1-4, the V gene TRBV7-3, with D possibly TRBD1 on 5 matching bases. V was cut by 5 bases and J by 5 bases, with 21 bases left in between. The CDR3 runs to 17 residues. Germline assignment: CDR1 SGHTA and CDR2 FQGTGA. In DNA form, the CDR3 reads TGTGCCAGCAGCGCCGAGGGACTAGCGGACTACAATGAAAAACTGTTTTTT. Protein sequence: CASSAEGLADYNEKLFF.

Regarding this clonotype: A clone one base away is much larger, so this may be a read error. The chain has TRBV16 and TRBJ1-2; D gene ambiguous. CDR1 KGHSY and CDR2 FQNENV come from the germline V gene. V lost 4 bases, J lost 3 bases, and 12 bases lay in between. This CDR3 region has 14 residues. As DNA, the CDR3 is TGTGCCAGCAGCCGACTGTCGGGAGACTATGGCTACACCTTC. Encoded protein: CASSRLSGDYGYTF. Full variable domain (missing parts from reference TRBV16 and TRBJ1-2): GEEVAQTPKHLVRGEGQKAKLYCAPIKGHSYVFWYQQVLKNEFKFLISFQNENVFDETGMPKERFSAKCLPNSPCSLEIQATKLEDSAVYFCASSRLSGDYGYTFGSGTRLTVV.

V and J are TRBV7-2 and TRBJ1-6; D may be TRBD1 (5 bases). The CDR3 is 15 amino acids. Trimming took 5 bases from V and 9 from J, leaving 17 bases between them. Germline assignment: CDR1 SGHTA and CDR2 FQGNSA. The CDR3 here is CASSPLWGRGSPLHF. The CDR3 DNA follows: TGTGCCAGCAGCCCCCTGTGGGGAAGGGGTTCACCCCTCCACTTT.

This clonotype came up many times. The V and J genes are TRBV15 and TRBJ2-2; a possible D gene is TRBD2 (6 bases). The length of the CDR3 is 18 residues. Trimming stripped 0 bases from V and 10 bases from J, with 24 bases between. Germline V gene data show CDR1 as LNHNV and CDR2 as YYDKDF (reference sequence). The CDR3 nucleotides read TGTGCCACCAGCAGAGAGCGTTCCCTAGCGAAGAACCCCTCGGAGCTGTTTTTT. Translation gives CATSRERSLAKNPSELFF.

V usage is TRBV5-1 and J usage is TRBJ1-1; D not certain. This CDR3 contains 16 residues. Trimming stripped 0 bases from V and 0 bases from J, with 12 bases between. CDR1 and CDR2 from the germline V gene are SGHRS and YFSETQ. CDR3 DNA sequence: TGCGCCAGCAGCTTGGCGGCGGGAAACATGAACACTGAAGCTTTCTTT. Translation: CASSLAAGNMNTEAFF.

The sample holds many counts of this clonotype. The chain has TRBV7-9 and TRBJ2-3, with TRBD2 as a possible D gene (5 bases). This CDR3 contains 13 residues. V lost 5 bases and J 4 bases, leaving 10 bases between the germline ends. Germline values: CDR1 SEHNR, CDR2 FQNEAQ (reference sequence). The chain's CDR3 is CASSPRVSDTQYF. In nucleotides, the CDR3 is TGTGCCAGCAGCCCGCGGGTTTCAGATACGCAGTATTTT.

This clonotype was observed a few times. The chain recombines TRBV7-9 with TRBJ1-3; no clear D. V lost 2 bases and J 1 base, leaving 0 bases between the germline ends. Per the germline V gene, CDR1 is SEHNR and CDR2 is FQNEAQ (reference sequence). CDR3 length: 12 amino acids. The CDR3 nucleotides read TGTGCCAGCAGCTTATCTGGAAACACCATATATTTT. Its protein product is CASSLSGNTIYF.